The T cell receptor beta chain under discussion was sequenced for a study of T cells expressing NK-cell markers. Turning to the study itself: One of eight sequenced donors was HCMV-seronegative; the other seven were seropositive. Regarding the study as a whole: Questions lingered over whether expanded NKG2C+ T cell clones were HCMV-specific.

With regard to this clonotype: The antigen remains unidentified.

Production of TCR beta cDNA relied on 5'RACE template switching with UMIs. TCRdb reprocessed the 5' RACE reads, with one entry per CDR3 protein and no DNA. This sample's table reports 250,000 or so distinct CDR3 sequences. CDR3 length: 16 amino acids. CDR1 MNHEY and CDR2 SVGEGT come from the germline V gene. The receptor's source is a woman aged 18-69 years in good health. The chain is built from TRBV6-2 or TRBV6-3 and TRBJ1-5; TCRdb's D gene call, TRBD1, goes unchecked for lack of DNA. The sequenced sample consisted of blood T cells: a sorted CD56 or NKG2C T cell subset, CD4+ or CD8+ T cells, or bulk PBMC T cells (not recorded which). The CDR3: CASSDRGQGLNQPQHF.